The 19 T cell receptor beta chains below all came from one sample that was sequenced in a study of HIV-infected patients and healthy controls. Alpha and beta constant-region primers primed reverse transcription of approximately 460 ng RNA. Using multiplexing indices, alpha and beta chain libraries were generated apart by chain-specific third strand synthesis. TCRdb processed the 5' RACE reads anew with MiXCR; each CDR3 protein has one entry. The sample lists roughly 15,000 distinct CDR3 sequences, roughly 12% occurring once. Roughly three months, about 14 weeks, into antiretroviral therapy, follow-up blood was collected. The repertoire came from unfractionated whole blood and reflected all unsorted peripheral T cells. The source was blood, collected during antiretroviral therapy. These receptors all come from an adult with HIV infection. The donor label of this sample is uncertain.

This clonotype was seen many times. The gene calls are TRBV24-1 and TRBJ2-2; 10 positions match TRBD2. The germline CDR1 and CDR2 sequences are KGHDR and SFDVKD. The CDR3 is made up of 15 amino acids. Trimming took 3 bases from V and 3 from J; bases not matched to a gene: 0. The CDR3 bases are TGTGCCACCAGTGATGGACTAGCGGACACCGGGGAGCTGTTTTTT. The encoded protein is CATSDGLADTGELFF.

This clonotype was recorded at least ten times. The V gene is TRBV7-9, the J gene TRBJ1-2; D call uncertain. V dropped 0 bases and J dropped 8 bases, with 13 bases sitting between them. CDR1 and CDR2 from the germline V gene are SEHNR and FQNEAQ (reference sequence). CDR3 length equals 14 residues. The CDR3 DNA reads TGTGCCAGCAGCTTAGCCGTAGGGTCAGGCGGCTACACCTTC. This translates into CASSLAVGSGGYTF. Complete variable domain (other parts from reference TRBV7-9 and TRBJ1-2): DTGVSQNPRHKITKRGQNVTFRCDPISEHNRLYWYRQTLGQGPEFLTYFQNEAQLEKSRLLSDRFSAERPKGSFSTLEIQRTEQGDSAMYLCASSLAVGSGGYTFGSGTRLTVV.

This clonotype came up many times. The chain employs TRBV13 and TRBJ2-7; perhaps TRBD2 as D (6 bases). Trimming shortened V by 5 bases and J by 3 bases, and 20 bases separated the two germline ends. In germline, CDR1 is PRHDT, CDR2 FYEKMQ (reference sequence). The CDR3 sequence is 16 residues long. The CDR3 coding sequence is TGTGCCAGCAGCCCGGGACTTCTTGTGTCTCACTACGAGCAGTACTTC. It yields the protein CASSPGLLVSHYEQYF.

Many counts were recorded for this clonotype. The chain links TRBV20-1 to TRBJ2-3; D is unclear. This CDR3 contains 10 residues. Germline values: CDR1 DFQATT, CDR2 SNEGSKA (reference sequence). Trimming removed 5 bases from V and 6 bases from J, with 6 bases in between. The CDR3 DNA is TGCAGTGCTCTGGCGGATACGCAGTATTTT. As protein: CSALADTQYF.

V gene TRBV5-1 combines with J gene TRBJ1-4, with TRBD1 matching 7 bases. Germline CDR1 reads SGHRS; CDR2 reads YFSETQ. The CDR3 length is 13 residues. The ends lost 5 bases at V and 8 bases at J; junction bases unmatched: 6. The CDR3 coding sequence is TGCGCCAGCAGTACCAACAGGGGAGAAAAACTGTTTTTT. Amino acid sequence: CASSTNRGEKLFF.

The chain couples TRBV14 to TRBJ2-7; no clear D. CDR3 length equals 15 residues. With 1 base removed from V and 4 bases from J, the gap between germline ends came to 14 bases. The V gene's germline CDR1 is SGHDN and CDR2 FVKESK. In DNA, the CDR3 is TGTGCCAGCAGCCAAGTGGGTGCAGGACCGTACGAGCAGTACTTC. It specifies CASSQVGAGPYEQYF.

Many counts were recorded for this clonotype. This chain connects TRBV12-3 or TRBV12-4 to TRBJ2-2, with no clear D. V was cut by 5 bases and J by 4 bases, with 5 bases left in between. The CDR3 extends over 12 amino acids. CDR3 bases: TGTGCCAGCAGTCACCGCACCGGGGAGCTGTTTTTT. Its translation: CASSHRTGELFF.

The J gene is TRBJ2-2, the V gene TRBV19; 9 bases match TRBD1. The J segment lost 0 bases and the V segment lost 3 bases, leaving 2 bases of the junction unmatched. Germline values: CDR1 LNHDA, CDR2 SQIVND (reference sequence). CDR3 length: 16 residues. The CDR3 here is CASSIRTGANTGELFF. CDR3 nucleotide sequence: TGTGCCAGTAGTATTAGGACAGGGGCGAACACCGGGGAGCTGTTTTTT.

This clonotype appeared a few times. CDR3 DNA: TGTGCCAGCAGCTTGAGGTTAGCGGGGTTGAATGAGCAGTTCTTC. Its translation is CASSLRLAGLNEQFF. The chain carries TRBV11-2 and TRBJ2-1; TRBD2 matches at 8 bases. The CDR3 spans 15 residues. V was pared by 3 bases and J by 7 bases, with 8 bases of the junction left unmatched. Germline values: CDR1 SGHAT, CDR2 FQNNGV. The full variable domain, with the rest looked up from reference TRBV11-2 and TRBJ2-1, is EAGVAQSPRYKIIEKRQSVAFWCNPISGHATLYWYQQILGQGPKLLIQFQNNGVVDDSQLPKDRFSAERLKGVDSTLKIQPAKLEDSAVYLCASSLRLAGLNEQFFGPGTRLTVL.

This clonotype was seen repeatedly, ten times or more. V usage is TRBV20-1 and J usage is TRBJ2-3; D unresolved. This CDR3 comprises 11 residues. The germline V gene has CDR1 DFQATT and CDR2 SNEGSKA (reference sequence). Trimming pared 6 bases from V and 8 bases from J, leaving 12 bases between. The CDR3 region is CSAAQGLTQYF. CDR3 nucleotides: TGCAGTGCGGCCCAAGGGCTTACGCAGTATTTT.

This clonotype was counted at least ten times. The J gene is TRBJ2-7, the V gene TRBV7-6, with D tentatively TRBD2 (6 bases). CDR3 length: 14 amino acids. The V gene lost 0 bases and the J gene lost 2 bases, with 8 bases spanning the gap. Germline-derived CDR1 and CDR2 are SGHVS and FNYEAQ. DNA for the CDR3: TGTGCCAGCAGCTTAGCAGGCGGGACCTACGAGCAGTACTTC. Translation gives CASSLAGGTYEQYF.

The rearrangement uses TRBV7-3 and TRBJ2-3; D possibly corresponds to TRBD2 (6 bases). V lost 2 bases to trimming and J lost 1 base, with 10 bases between them. Looked up from germline, CDR1 is SGHTA and CDR2 is FQGTGA. The CDR3 is 15 residues long. This CDR3 is CASSLDSGGTDTQYF. DNA of the CDR3: TGTGCCAGCAGCTTAGATAGCGGAGGCACAGATACGCAGTATTTT.

This clonotype was seen more than once but under ten times. The chain links TRBV21-1 to TRBJ2-1; the listed D gene, TRBD2, was not tested against the DNA. TRBV21-1 is an annotated pseudogene. The CDR3 runs 17 residues. The CDR3 loop reads CASSKSFWRGGYNEQFF. For the CDR3, the DNA is TGTGCCAGCAGCAAAAGCTTCTGGCGGGGGGGCTACAATGAGCAGTTCTTC.

There are many counts of this clonotype. The J gene is TRBJ1-3, the V gene TRBV6-6; a weak D match, TRBD1 (6 bases). The V end lost 5 bases, the J end lost 4 bases, and 18 bases lay between the germline ends. The CDR3 totals 16 residues. Germline V gives CDR1 MNHNY, CDR2 SVGAGI (reference sequence). DNA of the CDR3: TGTGCCAGCAGTACCGTAATGGGGGCAGGGGGAAACACCATATATTTT. Its translation is CASSTVMGAGGNTIYF.

In its sample, this clonotype was seen many times. J is TRBJ2-3 and V is TRBV28; 15 nucleotides align to TRBD2. V trimming: 6 bases; J trimming: 5 bases; junction bases outside the gene matches: 6. The germline CDR1 and CDR2 sequences are MDHEN and SYDVKM. This CDR3 is 16 amino acids long. Written as DNA, the CDR3 is TGTGCCAGCAGCCCCGGACTAGCGGGAGGGTTAGATACGCAGTATTTT. Protein product: CASSPGLAGGLDTQYF.

This clonotype was seen ten or more times. DNA of the CDR3: TGTGCCAGCAGTTTGGGGGGGCAGGAAGAAAAACTGTTTTTT. Amino acids: CASSLGGQEEKLFF. The J gene is TRBJ1-4, the V gene TRBV12-3 or TRBV12-4; TRBD1 might be the D (6 bases). The CDR3 is made up of 14 amino acids. Trimming removed 3 bases from V and 8 bases from J, with 13 bases in between.

By share, this clonotype counts as medium-sized. J is TRBJ2-1 and V is TRBV6-5; D may be TRBD2 (5 bases). The germline V and J ends were trimmed by 8 bases and 8 bases, with 19 bases remaining between them. Germline values: CDR1 MNHEY, CDR2 SVGAGI. The CDR3 totals 14 residues. This chain's CDR3 is CASGSGERIDEQFF. For the CDR3, the DNA is TGTGCCAGCGGAAGCGGCGAGCGTATCGATGAGCAGTTCTTC.

This clonotype was observed a handful of times. The gene calls are TRBV4-1 and TRBJ1-1; no clear D. The ends were cut back, 3 bases at V and 8 bases at J, with 16 bases in the middle. This CDR3 spans 14 amino acids. Germline V gives CDR1 MGHRA, CDR2 YSYEKL. In DNA form, the CDR3 reads TGCGCCAGCAGCCACGACCCGATGCAGCCCGAAGCTTTCTTT. Its protein product is CASSHDPMQPEAFF.

Many counts were recorded for this clonotype. The V gene is TRBV9, the J gene TRBJ1-2, with D possibly being TRBD1 (5 bases). The CDR3 extends over 13 amino acids. From germline, CDR1 is SGDLS and CDR2 YYNGEE. Deletions cut 4 bases from V and 2 bases from J, with 9 bases between. CDR3 nucleotides: TGTGCCAGCAGCATGACAGAGAACTATGGCTACACCTTC. It codes for CASSMTENYGYTF.